Each of the 25 T cell receptor beta chains below was sequenced from the same sample in a study of CXCR3-negative and CXCR3-positive naive CD8 T cells. Via 5' RACE with UMI labels, TRB cDNA libraries were prepared. Following a re-call of the 5' RACE reads, TCRdb has one entry per CDR3 protein and lacks DNA. This listing includes 50,000 to 60,000 distinct CDR3 sequences. The sequenced sample was naive CXCR3- CD8+ T cells from blood. Specified subset: CD45RO-CCR7+CD27+CD95- naive CD8+ T cells lacking CXCR3 (TNR3-). These TCRs come from a human donor in good health. Some clones in this sample may be carry-over from other donors' samples.

The chain couples TRBV29-1 to TRBJ2-7; TCRdb's assignment of TRBD1 cannot be checked, as there is no DNA. Germline CDR1 SQVTM, CDR2 ANQGSEA. This CDR3 has 11 amino acids. The CDR3 spells CSVQAPDEQYF.

The CDR3 loop is CSVQGSAYEQYF. V and J are TRBV29-1 and TRBJ2-7; without DNA, the TCRdb call of TRBD1 cannot be checked. Looked up from germline, CDR1 is SQVTM and CDR2 is ANQGSEA. The CDR3 contains 12 residues.

The chain is built from TRBV29-1 and TRBJ2-3; TCRdb designates TRBD2, a call that cannot be tested without DNA. CDR3 length equals 14 residues. In germline, CDR1 is SQVTM, CDR2 ANQGSEA. The CDR3 reads CSLYLGEGTDTQYF.

The V gene is TRBV20-1, the J gene TRBJ2-3; the D call from TCRdb, TRBD2, cannot be confirmed without DNA. This CDR3 region has 16 residues. From germline, CDR1 is DFQATT and CDR2 SNEGSKA (reference sequence). CDR3 amino acids: CSARDQRGKSTDTQYF.

The V and J genes are TRBV7-9 and TRBJ2-5; absent DNA, TCRdb's TRBD1 call cannot be checked. Looked up from germline, CDR1 is SEHNR and CDR2 is FQNEAQ (reference sequence). The CDR3 consists of 16 residues. The chain's CDR3 is CASSETPGQGAETQYF.

CDR3 sequence reads: CASSSGTDSHPRPGYEQFF. The chain recombines TRBV28 with TRBJ2-1; TCRdb gives TRBD1 as the D gene, but with no DNA this cannot be confirmed. The germline CDR1 and CDR2 sequences are MDHEN and SYDVKM. This CDR3 region has 19 residues.

The chain carries TRBV29-1 and TRBJ2-1. The length of the CDR3 is 12 residues. Per the germline V gene, CDR1 is SQVTM and CDR2 is ANQGSEA. CDR3: CSVEEDYNEQFF.

The V call is TRBV18, the J call TRBJ2-2; there is no DNA to check the TCRdb D call of TRBD2. Germline V gene lookup returns CDR1 KGHSH and CDR2 LQKENI. The CDR3 runs to 17 residues. The CDR3 sequence is CASSPLGLADKTGELFF. The full variable domain, with the rest looked up from reference TRBV18 and TRBJ2-2, is NAGVMQNPRHLVRRRGQEARLRCSPMKGHSHVYWYRQLPEEGLKFMVYLQKENIIDESGMPKERFSAEFPKEGPSILRIQQVVRGDSAAYFCASSPLGLADKTGELFFGEGSRLTVL.

The rearrangement uses TRBV7-2 and TRBJ2-5; no DNA is available, so the TRBD2 call from TCRdb remains unchecked. Germline CDR1 and CDR2: SGHTA and FQGNSA. The length of the CDR3 is 15 residues. The CDR3 sequence: CASSRRTSGQETQYF.

The chain employs TRBV7-9 and TRBJ1-1; with no DNA, the TCRdb D assignment of TRBD1 cannot be verified. The CDR3 is 15 residues long. CDR1 and CDR2 from the germline V gene are SEHNR and FQNEAQ (reference sequence). CDR3 sequence: CASSPSDRPSGEAFF.

This chain links TRBV28 with TRBJ2-7; TCRdb names TRBD1, which stays unverified in the absence of DNA. The germline gives CDR1 MDHEN, CDR2 SYDVKM. The CDR3 sequence is 12 residues long. The CDR3 reads CASSPGSYEQYF.

The chain is built from TRBV7-2 and TRBJ1-5; TCRdb returns TRBD1, unconfirmable since there is no DNA. Germline values: CDR1 SGHTA, CDR2 FQGNSA. The CDR3 runs to 18 residues. CDR3 protein: CASSLYLFGGASNQPQHF.

The chain uses TRBV23-1 and TRBJ1-5. TRBV23-1 is an open reading frame, and its role is uncertain. The CDR3 has 13 residues. This CDR3 reads CASRDGGNQPQHF.

The chain uses TRBV7-2 and TRBJ2-7. Germline CDR1 SGHTA, CDR2 FQGNSA. This CDR3 contains 12 residues. This chain's CDR3 is CASSLVRYEQYF.

The chain joins TRBV4-1 to TRBJ1-2. Germline V gene lookup returns CDR1 MGHRA and CDR2 YSYEKL. There are 16 residues in the CDR3. The CDR3 protein is CASSQDKLEGLYGYTF.

The chain employs TRBV14 and TRBJ2-7. Germline V gene lookup returns CDR1 SGHDN and CDR2 FVKESK. The CDR3 spans 11 residues. The CDR3 is CASSQFYEQYF.

V is TRBV29-1 and J is TRBJ2-1; TCRdb calls TRBD1, which cannot be checked without DNA. The CDR3 runs 14 residues. Germline CDR1 and CDR2: SQVTM and ANQGSEA. CDR3: CSGETASSYNEQFF.

The genes are TRBV5-1 and TRBJ2-7; absent DNA, TCRdb's TRBD2 call cannot be checked. Germline values: CDR1 SGHRS, CDR2 YFSETQ. The CDR3 has 15 amino acids. The CDR3 is CASSAGASGSFEQYF. The full variable domain, with the rest looked up from reference TRBV5-1 and TRBJ2-7, is KAGVTQTPRYLIKTRGQQVTLSCSPISGHRSVSWYQQTPGQGLQFLFEYFSETQRNKGNFPGRFSGRQFSNSRSEMNVSTLELGDSALYLCASSAGASGSFEQYFGPGTRLTVT.

J is TRBJ2-1 and V is TRBV20-1; the TCRdb call, TRBD2, lacks DNA for checking. Looked up from germline, CDR1 is DFQATT and CDR2 is SNEGSKA (reference sequence). The CDR3 is 17 amino acids. The CDR3 spells CSARVVGLAGPYNEQFF.

The chain carries TRBV28 and TRBJ2-3. From germline, CDR1 is MDHEN and CDR2 SYDVKM. The CDR3 covers 12 residues. CDR3 loop: CASTSGTDTQYF.

This chain joins TRBV6-2 or TRBV6-3 and TRBJ2-7. Germline V CDR1 and CDR2: MNHEY, SVGEGT. The CDR3 consists of 12 residues. The CDR3 reads CASAPGPYEQYF.

The chain uses TRBV5-1 and TRBJ2-3; the TCRdb D gene call, TRBD1, has no DNA to confirm it. CDR1 is SGHRS and CDR2 is YFSETQ in the germline V gene. The CDR3 runs 17 residues. CDR3 amino acids: CASSLGSRGLSTDTQYF.

V usage is TRBV5-1 and J usage is TRBJ2-1; the D gene TCRdb calls, TRBD1, cannot be checked with no DNA. The CDR3 loop spans 14 amino acids. The germline V gene has CDR1 SGHRS and CDR2 YFSETQ. CDR3 region: CASIAWDSNNEQFF.

The chain joins TRBV7-3 to TRBJ2-5; TCRdb designates TRBD2, a call that cannot be tested without DNA. This CDR3 spans 18 amino acids. Germline lookup yields CDR1 SGHTA and CDR2 FQGTGA. Here the CDR3 reads CASSAQVSGRGIGETQYF.

The chain carries TRBV14 and TRBJ2-1; absent DNA, TCRdb's TRBD1 call cannot be checked. In germline, CDR1 is SGHDN, CDR2 FVKESK. This CDR3 region has 16 residues. The CDR3 loop reads CASSQDGGQGLLEQFF.